This entry describes one T cell receptor (beta chain). As yet, its antigen is unknown. The assay was immunoSEQ multiplex PCR, and TCRdb's table has in-frame clones only and misses some. Of about 110,000 clones detected, roughly 86% appear once; the ten largest clones hold over 0.55%. The sample originates from a study of graft-versus-host responses after intestinal transplantation. Turning to the study itself: Anti-thymocyte globulin induction preceded about 3 years of tacrolimus and steroid maintenance in all recipients.

Looked up from germline, CDR1 is SGHDT and CDR2 is YYEEEE. This CDR3 has 14 amino acids. V was pared by 1 base and J by 2 bases, with 9 bases between. This specimen was unstimulated CD4+ T cells sorted from spleen or lymph node cells, taken before transplant. The J gene is TRBJ2-5, the V gene TRBV5-6, with a possible D match to TRBD1 (5 bases). This TCR was sampled from a human donor who was the organ donor for an intestinal transplant. The CDR3 sequence is CASSLYRTQETQYF. CDR3 in DNA: TGTGCCAGCAGCTTGTACAGGACACAAGAGACCCAGTACTTC.